This is a list of T cell receptor beta chains from one sample in a study of cytomegalovirus exposure and HLA in healthy donors. Profiling relied on immunoSEQ multiplex PCR, and the TCRdb table lists in-frame clones only, not all of them. The sample has under 200,000 clones, roughly 84% seen once. The source material was PBMCs. The receptors stem from a man aged 30 to 39 in good health and CMV-seronegative. Each CDR3 is given with its conserved first and last residue. A D gene is named only where the DNA matches it firmly. Expanded clones get a size class; other rows say once, few or many, or leave the size out.

v_gene: TRBV2
d_gene: TRBD1
j_gene: TRBJ2-7
abundance: .
CDR3aa: CACRDRGSYEQYF
CDR3nt: TGTGCTTGCCGGGACAGGGGCTCTTACGAGCAGTACTTC

v_gene: TRBV27
d_gene: TRBD1
j_gene: TRBJ2-1
abundance: .
CDR3aa: CASSFLRGQAAYNEQFF
CDR3nt: TGTGCCAGCAGTTTCCTAAGGGGGCAGGCGGCCTACAATGAGCAGTTCTTC

v_gene: TRBV7-8
d_gene: .
j_gene: TRBJ2-3
abundance: .
CDR3aa: CASSLVATTDTQYF
CDR3nt: TGTGCCAGCAGCTTGGTAGCCACGACAGATACGCAGTATTTT

v_gene: TRBV5-4
d_gene: TRBD1
j_gene: TRBJ2-3
abundance: .
CDR3aa: CASTSPGTGGQYF
CDR3nt: TGTGCCAGCACCTCCCCTGGGACAGGGGGGCAGTATTTT

v_gene: TRBV18
d_gene: TRBD1
j_gene: TRBJ1-2
abundance: once
CDR3aa: CASSPRTGEGDGYTF
CDR3nt: TGTGCCAGCTCACCACGGACAGGGGAAGGGGATGGCTACACCTTC

v_gene: TRBV6-1
d_gene: .
j_gene: TRBJ1-6
abundance: .
CDR3aa: CASETRSSYNSPLHF
CDR3nt: TGTGCCAGCGAAACGAGGAGCTCCTATAATTCACCCCTCCACTTT

v_gene: TRBV6-1
d_gene: TRBD2
j_gene: TRBJ2-1
abundance: .
CDR3aa: CASNSGGYNEQFF
CDR3nt: TGTGCCAGCAATAGCGGGGGATACAATGAGCAGTTCTTC

v_gene: TRBV4-1
d_gene: .
j_gene: TRBJ2-7
abundance: few
CDR3aa: CASSNRLDPTPYEQYF
CDR3nt: TGCGCCAGCAGCAACAGACTAGACCCTACCCCCTACGAGCAGTACTTC

v_gene: TRBV5-1
d_gene: TRBD2
j_gene: TRBJ2-7
abundance: .
CDR3aa: CASSLGGGSGYEQYF
CDR3nt: TGCGCCAGCAGCTTGGGGGGGGGTAGCGGATACGAGCAGTACTTC

v_gene: TRBV27
d_gene: TRBD2
j_gene: TRBJ2-2
abundance: .
CDR3aa: CASSVMLPSGPGELFF
CDR3nt: TGTGCCAGCAGCGTCATGTTACCTAGCGGCCCCGGGGAGCTGTTTTTT

v_gene: TRBV7-9
d_gene: TRBD2
j_gene: TRBJ2-1
abundance: many
CDR3aa: CASSSVTSGVGNEQFF
CDR3nt: TGTGCCAGCAGTTCGGTCACTAGCGGGGTAGGGAATGAGCAGTTCTTC

v_gene: TRBV5-4
d_gene: TRBD2
j_gene: TRBJ2-5
abundance: .
CDR3aa: CASSFGLAIEKETQYF
CDR3nt: TGTGCCAGCAGTTTCGGACTAGCGATAGAAAAAGAGACCCAGTACTTC

v_gene: TRBV10-3
d_gene: TRBD2
j_gene: TRBJ2-3
abundance: .
CDR3aa: CATGTSASDTQYF
CDR3nt: TGTGCCACCGGGACTAGCGCTTCAGATACGCAGTATTTT

v_gene: TRBV4-1
d_gene: TRBD2
j_gene: TRBJ2-2
abundance: once
CDR3aa: CASSQVLAATGELFF
CDR3nt: TGCGCCAGCAGCCAAGTACTAGCGGCCACCGGGGAGCTGTTTTTT

v_gene: TRBV28
d_gene: .
j_gene: TRBJ2-1
abundance: .
CDR3aa: CASSFKNRERNEQFF
CDR3nt: TGTGCCAGCAGTTTTAAAAACAGAGAAAGGAATGAGCAGTTCTTC

v_gene: TRBV30
d_gene: .
j_gene: TRBJ1-1
abundance: .
CDR3aa: CACTSGAGAFF
CDR3nt: TGTGCCTGCACCTCAGGGGCGGGAGCTTTCTTT

v_gene: TRBV29-1
d_gene: .
j_gene: TRBJ1-3
abundance: .
CDR3aa: CSARRGSGNTIYF
CDR3nt: TGCAGCGCCAGACGGGGCTCTGGAAACACCATATATTTT

v_gene: TRBV10-3
d_gene: .
j_gene: TRBJ2-1
abundance: once
CDR3aa: CAISEKGDSYNEQFF
CDR3nt: TGTGCCATCAGTGAGAAGGGGGACTCCTACAATGAGCAGTTCTTC

v_gene: TRBV30
d_gene: .
j_gene: TRBJ1-3
abundance: once
CDR3aa: CAWTSGGNTIYF
CDR3nt: TGTGCCTGGACTTCGGGGGGAAACACCATATATTTT

v_gene: TRBV6-6
d_gene: .
j_gene: TRBJ1-1
abundance: once
CDR3aa: CASSYGQGTEAFF
CDR3nt: TGTGCCAGCAGTTACGGTCAGGGCACTGAAGCTTTCTTT

v_gene: TRBV30
d_gene: TRBD1
j_gene: TRBJ1-4
abundance: .
CDR3aa: CAWSVRGGPSKEKLFF
CDR3nt: TGTGCCTGGAGTGTACGAGGGGGCCCTAGTAAGGAAAAACTGTTTTTT

v_gene: TRBV19
d_gene: .
j_gene: TRBJ2-1
abundance: .
CDR3aa: CASSIFDNYNEQFF
CDR3nt: TGTGCCAGTAGTATTTTCGACAACTACAATGAGCAGTTCTTC

v_gene: TRBV7-9
d_gene: .
j_gene: TRBJ2-3
abundance: .
CDR3aa: CASKGNKLSADTQYF
CDR3nt: TGTGCCAGCAAGGGGAATAAATTGTCAGCGGATACGCAGTATTTT

v_gene: TRBV2
d_gene: .
j_gene: TRBJ1-5
abundance: .
CDR3aa: CASSPQGMGQPQHF
CDR3nt: TGTGCCAGCAGTCCGCAGGGGATGGGTCAGCCCCAGCATTTT

v_gene: TRBV29-1
d_gene: .
j_gene: TRBJ1-2
abundance: .
CDR3aa: CSVEKSGHNYGYTF
CDR3nt: TGCAGCGTTGAAAAGTCAGGGCATAACTATGGCTACACCTTC

v_gene: TRBV6-1
d_gene: .
j_gene: TRBJ2-7
abundance: few
CDR3aa: CASSYRGTPYEQYF
CDR3nt: TGTGCCAGCAGTTATCGGGGGACCCCCTACGAGCAGTACTTC

v_gene: TRBV7-8
d_gene: TRBD2
j_gene: TRBJ2-1
abundance: .
CDR3aa: CASSLPLAREGRWVNEQFF
CDR3nt: TGTGCCAGCAGTTTACCTCTTGCGCGGGAGGGCCGATGGGTCAATGAGCAGTTCTTC

v_gene: TRBV12-5
d_gene: TRBD1
j_gene: TRBJ1-5
abundance: .
CDR3aa: CASGLVGTGNQPQHF
CDR3nt: TGTGCTAGTGGTTTGGTCGGGACAGGCAATCAGCCCCAGCATTTT

v_gene: TRBV2
d_gene: TRBD1
j_gene: TRBJ1-5
abundance: .
CDR3aa: CASSLQGAGVQPQHF
CDR3nt: TGTGCCAGCAGTTTACAGGGGGCGGGAGTTCAGCCCCAGCATTTT

v_gene: TRBV19
d_gene: TRBD1
j_gene: TRBJ2-2
abundance: .
CDR3aa: CASNTPGQGTGELFF
CDR3nt: TGTGCCAGTAATACACCGGGACAGGGGACCGGGGAGCTGTTTTTT

v_gene: TRBV5-1
d_gene: .
j_gene: TRBJ2-5
abundance: few
CDR3aa: CASSLTGETQYF
CDR3nt: TGCGCCAGCAGCTTGACGGGAGAGACCCAGTACTTC

v_gene: TRBV5-1
d_gene: .
j_gene: TRBJ2-2
abundance: once
CDR3aa: CASSLASQAGLTGELFF
CDR3nt: TGCGCCAGCAGCTTGGCGTCCCAAGCAGGGCTCACCGGGGAGCTGTTTTTT

v_gene: TRBV5-4
d_gene: .
j_gene: TRBJ2-2
abundance: .
CDR3aa: CASSPKLQGTNTGELFF
CDR3nt: TGTGCCAGCAGCCCCAAGCTCCAGGGCACGAACACCGGGGAGCTGTTTTTT

v_gene: TRBV14
d_gene: .
j_gene: TRBJ2-2
abundance: few
CDR3aa: CASSQQRVSNTGELFF
CDR3nt: TGTGCCAGCAGCCAACAGAGGGTTTCGAACACCGGGGAGCTGTTTTTT

v_gene: TRBV5-5
d_gene: .
j_gene: TRBJ2-1
abundance: .
CDR3aa: CASRPGGNEQFF
CDR3nt: TGTGCCAGCAGACCCGGGGGCAATGAGCAGTTCTTC

v_gene: TRBV2
d_gene: TRBD1
j_gene: TRBJ2-1
abundance: medium-sized
CDR3aa: CASHRGGSYNEQFF
CDR3nt: TGTGCCAGCCACAGGGGTGGCTCCTACAATGAGCAGTTCTTC

v_gene: TRBV9
d_gene: .
j_gene: TRBJ2-1
abundance: .
CDR3aa: CASSVARSSYNEQFF
CDR3nt: TGTGCCAGCAGCGTAGCGCGGAGCTCCTACAATGAGCAGTTCTTC

v_gene: TRBV7-9
d_gene: .
j_gene: TRBJ1-6
abundance: .
CDR3aa: CASSLASSYNSPLHF
CDR3nt: TGTGCCAGCAGCTTAGCGAGCTCCTATAATTCACCCCTCCACTTT

v_gene: TRBV19
d_gene: TRBD1
j_gene: TRBJ2-7
abundance: .
CDR3aa: CASRHRDRDHEQYF
CDR3nt: TGTGCCAGTAGGCACCGGGACAGGGACCACGAGCAGTACTTC

v_gene: TRBV4-1
d_gene: .
j_gene: TRBJ2-1
abundance: .
CDR3aa: CASSQEKYPNSYNEQFF
CDR3nt: TGCGCCAGCAGCCAAGAGAAGTACCCTAACTCCTACAATGAGCAGTTCTTC

v_gene: TRBV30
d_gene: .
j_gene: TRBJ1-1
abundance: .
CDR3aa: CAWSFGRGSGTEAFF
CDR3nt: TGTGCCTGGAGTTTCGGCAGGGGCTCTGGAACTGAAGCTTTCTTT

v_gene: TRBV29-1
d_gene: .
j_gene: TRBJ2-3
abundance: .
CDR3aa: CSVEPDWEYSDTQYF
CDR3nt: TGCAGCGTTGAACCCGATTGGGAGTATTCAGATACGCAGTATTTT

v_gene: TRBV6-1
d_gene: .
j_gene: TRBJ1-5
abundance: few
CDR3aa: CASSAREGNQPQHF
CDR3nt: TGTGCCAGCAGTGCTAGGGAGGGCAATCAGCCCCAGCATTTT

v_gene: TRBV9
d_gene: .
j_gene: TRBJ2-6
abundance: .
CDR3aa: CASSHNSVSGANVLTF
CDR3nt: TGTGCCAGCAGCCATAATAGCGTTTCGGGGGCCAACGTCCTGACTTTC

v_gene: TRBV7-2
d_gene: .
j_gene: TRBJ2-1
abundance: .
CDR3aa: CASSLVETVYNEQFF
CDR3nt: TGTGCCAGCAGCCTTGTGGAGACAGTTTACAATGAGCAGTTCTTC

v_gene: TRBV5-1
d_gene: .
j_gene: TRBJ1-6
abundance: .
CDR3aa: CASSLAGEPYNSPLHF
CDR3nt: TGCGCCAGCAGCTTGGCCGGGGAGCCCTATAATTCACCCCTCCACTTT

v_gene: TRBV4-3
d_gene: .
j_gene: TRBJ1-1
abundance: .
CDR3aa: CASSLTQERNTEAFF
CDR3nt: TGCGCCAGCAGCCTAACACAGGAGAGGAACACTGAAGCTTTCTTT

v_gene: TRBV28
d_gene: .
j_gene: TRBJ1-1
abundance: .
CDR3aa: CASSRTIYGLSTEAFF
CDR3nt: TGTGCCAGCAGTCGTACCATTTATGGACTGAGCACTGAAGCTTTCTTT

v_gene: TRBV13
d_gene: TRBD1
j_gene: TRBJ2-5
abundance: .
CDR3aa: CASSLGPGQGGEQYF
CDR3nt: TGTGCCAGCAGCTTAGGTCCGGGACAGGGGGGGGAGCAGTACTTC

v_gene: TRBV19
d_gene: .
j_gene: TRBJ1-5
abundance: .
CDR3aa: CASSIRGESNQPQHF
CDR3nt: TGTGCCAGTAGTATACGGGGGGAGAGCAATCAGCCCCAGCATTTT

v_gene: TRBV2
d_gene: .
j_gene: TRBJ2-6
abundance: once
CDR3aa: CASSASSGANVLTF
CDR3nt: TGTGCCAGCAGTGCCAGCTCTGGGGCCAACGTCCTGACTTTC

v_gene: TRBV27
d_gene: TRBD1
j_gene: TRBJ1-6
abundance: .
CDR3aa: CASSRDRANSPLHF
CDR3nt: TGTGCCAGCAGTAGGGACAGGGCAAATTCACCCCTCCACTTT

v_gene: TRBV20-1
d_gene: .
j_gene: TRBJ1-1
abundance: .
CDR3aa: CRGRGGTEAFF
CDR3nt: TGCAGGGGAAGGGGAGGCACTGAAGCTTTCTTT

v_gene: TRBV9
d_gene: .
j_gene: TRBJ2-7
abundance: .
CDR3aa: CASSENPGHIYEQYF
CDR3nt: TGTGCCAGCAGCGAGAATCCGGGACACATCTACGAGCAGTACTTC